Detailed here is one T cell receptor beta chain. The data are from a study of shared T cell receptors in the human thymus. Method: immunoSEQ multiplex PCR; TCRdb's copy keeps in-frame clones and lacks some. The sample consists of hundreds of thousands of clones, approximately 87% of them appearing once. Germline CDR1 is SGHDT and CDR2 is YYEEEE. Trimming took 4 bases from V and 7 from J; bases not matched to a gene: 5. This CDR3 comprises 13 residues. These sequences were also reported in another study, on human thymus T cells. That paper adds: All donors were healthy Finnish infants who were undergoing corrective surgery to treat congenital heart defects. Surgeons resected thymus tissue during corrective heart surgery. Biased V and J segment usage appeared in thymus and peripheral blood. Related work found strong thymic repertoire overlap between unrelated individuals.

The genes are TRBV5-6 and TRBJ1-1, with TRBD1 matching over 9 bases. The material sequenced was thymocytes. The receptor comes from a boy in the first two years of life with a congenital heart defect. CDR3 nucleotides: TGTGCCAGCAGCGTGGGACAGGGACTTGAAGCTTTCTTT. Its protein product is CASSVGQGLEAFF. Filled out from reference TRBV5-6 and TRBJ1-1, the complete variable domain reads DAGVTQSPTHLIKTRGQQVTLRCSPKSGHDTVSWYQQALGQGPQFIFQYYEEEERQRGNFPDRFSGHQFPNYSSELNVNALLLGDSALYLCASSVGQGLEAFFGQGTRLTVV.